The text below deals with one TCR beta chain. Its antigen remains unknown. The data are from a study of shared clonotypes between healthy human individuals. General study results and limits: Shared clonotypes across all four donors exceeded non-shared ones in generation probability.

For sorted subsets, approximately 0.2 ug DNA per replicate equaled approximately 32,000 T cell genomes. As handled by the study authors: With immunoSEQ giving junction-only sequences and no quality scores, filtering differed. Only in-frame clones appear in the TCRdb table, and some are missing; sequencing was by immunoSEQ multiplex PCR. V and J calls and clone size are copied from that table; D and trimming were computed from the DNA. The sample has some 500,000 clones, about 96% seen once. The donors, healthy adults who were HIV-negative, had experienced no recent acute infections or vaccinations. Germline V lookup: CDR1 MNHNY, CDR2 SVGAGI (reference sequence). After removal of 4 bases from V and 0 bases from J, the junction contained 3 bases not matched to a gene. The CDR3 contains 14 residues.

This TCR came from a woman in her 30s in good health. Sequenced sample: naive CD4+ T cells sorted from blood. Subset: CD45RA+ positively selected. The J gene is TRBJ2-7, the V gene TRBV6-6, with 7 bases aligning to TRBD2. In DNA form, the CDR3 reads TGTGCCAGCAGTTCCGCGGGAGACTCCTACGAGCAGTACTTC. Translated, it gives CASSSAGDSYEQYF.